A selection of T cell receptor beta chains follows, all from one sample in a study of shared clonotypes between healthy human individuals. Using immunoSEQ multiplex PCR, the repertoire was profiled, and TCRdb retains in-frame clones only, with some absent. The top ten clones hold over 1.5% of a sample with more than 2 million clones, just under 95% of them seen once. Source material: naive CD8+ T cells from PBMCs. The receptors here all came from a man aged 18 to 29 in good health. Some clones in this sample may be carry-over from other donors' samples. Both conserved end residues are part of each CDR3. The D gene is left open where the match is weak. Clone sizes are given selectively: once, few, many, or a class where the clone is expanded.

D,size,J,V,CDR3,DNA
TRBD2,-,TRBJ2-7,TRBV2,CASSEALAGGPTEQYF,TGTGCCAGCAGTGAAGCCTTAGCGGGAGGGCCAACCGAGCAGTACTTC
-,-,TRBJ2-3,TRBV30,CAWSVGAGTDTQYF,TGTGCCTGGAGTGTAGGGGCGGGAACGGATACGCAGTATTTT
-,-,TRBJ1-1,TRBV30,CAWSVRQNTEAFF,TGTGCCTGGAGTGTTCGACAGAACACTGAAGCTTTCTTT
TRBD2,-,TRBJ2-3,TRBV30,CAWSKTSDSDTQYF,TGTGCCTGGAGTAAGACTAGCGACTCAGATACGCAGTATTTT
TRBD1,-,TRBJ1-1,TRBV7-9,CASSFFLDREAEAFF,TGTGCCAGCAGCTTTTTTTTGGACAGGGAAGCTGAAGCTTTCTTT
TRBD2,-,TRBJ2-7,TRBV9,CASSPDTTSGAFGKYF,TGTGCCAGCAGCCCCGATACGACTAGCGGGGCCTTCGGGAAGTACTTC
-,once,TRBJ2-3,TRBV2,CASSEHPVDTQYF,TGTGCCAGCAGTGAGCACCCGGTGGATACGCAGTATTTT
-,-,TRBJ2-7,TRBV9,CASSGHSYEQYF,TGTGCCAGCAGCGGCCACTCCTACGAGCAGTACTTC
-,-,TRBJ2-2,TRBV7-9,CASSIDTNTGELFF,TGTGCCAGCAGCATAGATACGAACACCGGGGAGCTGTTTTTT
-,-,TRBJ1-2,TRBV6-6,CASSYSNTGIPYGYTF,TGTGCCAGCAGTTACTCGAATACTGGGATCCCCTATGGCTACACCTTC
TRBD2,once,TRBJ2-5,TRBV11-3,CASSTRGFQETQYF,TGTGCCAGCAGCACGCGGGGGTTCCAAGAGACCCAGTACTTC
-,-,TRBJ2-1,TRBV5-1,CASSGSLFRDGYNEQFF,TGCGCCAGCAGCGGGAGCCTATTCCGGGACGGCTACAATGAGCAGTTCTTC
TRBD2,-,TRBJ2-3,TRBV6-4,CASMIGRATDTQYF,TGTGCCAGCATGATCGGGAGGGCCACAGATACGCAGTATTTT
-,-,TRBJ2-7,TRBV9,CASSSSYEQYF,TGTGCCAGCAGCTCTTCGTACGAGCAGTACTTC
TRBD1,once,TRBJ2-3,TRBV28,CASSLSPGPQGDTQYF,TGTGCCAGCAGTCTCAGCCCGGGTCCACAGGGGGATACGCAGTATTTT
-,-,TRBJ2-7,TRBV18,CASSPDPYSYEQYF,TGTGCCAGCTCACCTGACCCTTACTCCTACGAGCAGTACTTC
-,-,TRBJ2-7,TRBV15,CATSRDRTDYEQYF,TGTGCCACCAGCAGAGATCGGACAGACTACGAGCAGTACTTC
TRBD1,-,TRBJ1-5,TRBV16,CASSQSRTGGQPQHF,TGTGCCAGCAGCCAATCCCGGACAGGGGGGCAGCCCCAGCATTTT
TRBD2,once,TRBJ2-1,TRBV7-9,CASSLDGRMNEQFF,TGTGCCAGCAGCTTAGACGGGAGGATGAATGAGCAGTTCTTC
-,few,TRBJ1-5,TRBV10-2,CASSENSLQPQHF,TGCGCCAGCAGTGAAAACAGCCTCCAGCCCCAGCATTTT
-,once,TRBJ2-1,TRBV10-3,CAISVESPPSYNEQFF,TGTGCCATCAGTGTCGAAAGCCCCCCCTCCTACAATGAGCAGTTCTTC
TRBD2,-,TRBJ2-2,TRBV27,CASSLSLAGAGELFF,TGTGCCAGCAGTTTATCCCTAGCGGGAGCCGGGGAGCTGTTTTTT
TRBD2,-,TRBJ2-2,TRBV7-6,CASSWGKVLAGPRTGELFF,TGTGCCAGCAGCTGGGGGAAGGTTCTAGCGGGCCCTCGGACCGGGGAGCTGTTTTTT
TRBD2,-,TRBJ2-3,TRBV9,CASSSGWGAGADTQYF,TGTGCCAGCAGCTCTGGATGGGGCGCGGGGGCAGATACGCAGTATTTT
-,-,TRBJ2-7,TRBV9,CASSVFRVAEFYEQYF,TGTGCCAGCAGCGTATTTAGGGTAGCGGAGTTCTACGAGCAGTACTTC
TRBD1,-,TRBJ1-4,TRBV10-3,CAISERTGPMDEKLFF,TGTGCCATCAGTGAGAGGACAGGGCCGATGGATGAAAAACTGTTTTTT
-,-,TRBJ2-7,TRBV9,CASGGTVYEQYF,TGTGCCAGCGGAGGGACCGTGTACGAGCAGTACTTC
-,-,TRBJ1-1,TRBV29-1,CSYWGDSEAFF,TGCAGTTATTGGGGGGACTCTGAAGCTTTCTTT
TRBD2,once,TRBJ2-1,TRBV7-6,CASSPRLADNYNEQFF,TGTGCCAGCAGCCCACGACTAGCGGATAACTACAATGAGCAGTTCTTC
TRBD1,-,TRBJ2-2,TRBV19,CASRGGDRGSGELFF,TGTGCCAGTAGGGGCGGGGACAGGGGATCCGGGGAGCTGTTTTTT
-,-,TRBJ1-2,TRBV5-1,CASSLDRGSYGYTF,TGCGCCAGCAGCTTGGATCGGGGAAGCTATGGCTACACCTTC
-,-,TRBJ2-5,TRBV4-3,CASSQARWTEGETQYF,TGCGCCAGCAGCCAAGCACGGTGGACAGAGGGGGAGACCCAGTACTTC
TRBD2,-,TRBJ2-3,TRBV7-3,CASSWTSGRSDTQYF,TGTGCCAGCAGCTGGACTAGCGGGAGATCAGATACGCAGTATTTT
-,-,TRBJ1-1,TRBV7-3,CASSFLGDGTEAFF,TGTGCCAGCAGCTTTTTGGGGGACGGCACTGAAGCTTTCTTT
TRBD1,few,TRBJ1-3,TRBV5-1,CASSLDRGTGNTIYF,TGCGCCAGCAGCCTGGACAGGGGGACTGGAAACACCATATATTTT
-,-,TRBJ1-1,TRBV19,CASSIRELNTEAFF,TGTGCCAGTAGTATCAGGGAATTGAACACTGAAGCTTTCTTT
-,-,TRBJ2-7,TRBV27,CASSLIGEWSYEQYF,TGTGCCAGCAGTTTAATTGGGGAGTGGTCCTACGAGCAGTACTTC
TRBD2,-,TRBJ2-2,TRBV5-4,CASSLRRERDGELFF,TGTGCCAGCAGCTTGAGGCGGGAGAGGGACGGGGAGCTGTTTTTT
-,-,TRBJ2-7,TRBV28,CASNPLGLQYEQYF,TGTGCCAGCAACCCTCTAGGACTACAATACGAGCAGTACTTC
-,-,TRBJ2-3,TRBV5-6,CASSLEGIRDTQYF,TGTGCCAGCAGCTTGGAAGGGATCCGGGATACGCAGTATTTT
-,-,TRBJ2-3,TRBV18,CASSVDRYSTDTQYF,TGTGCCAGCTCCGTGGACAGATATAGCACAGATACGCAGTATTTT
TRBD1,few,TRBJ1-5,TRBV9,CASSVGTGMGSNQPQHF,TGTGCCAGCAGCGTCGGGACAGGGATGGGAAGCAATCAGCCCCAGCATTTT
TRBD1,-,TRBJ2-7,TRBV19,CASSAGGRDSASYEQYF,TGTGCCAGTAGTGCAGGGGGCCGGGACAGTGCATCCTACGAGCAGTACTTC
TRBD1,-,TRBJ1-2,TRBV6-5,CASSHDRALSNGYTF,TGTGCCAGCAGTCACGACAGGGCCCTTTCGAATGGCTACACCTTC
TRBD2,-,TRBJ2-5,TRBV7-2,CASSLALGLAGGRETQYF,TGTGCCAGCAGCTTAGCCCTGGGACTAGCGGGAGGGAGGGAGACCCAGTACTTC
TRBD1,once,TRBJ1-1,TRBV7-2,CASSWTGRHTEAFF,TGTGCCAGCAGCTGGACAGGAAGGCACACTGAAGCTTTCTTT
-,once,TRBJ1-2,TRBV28,CASSSRADFNYGYTF,TGTGCCAGCAGTTCCCGGGCCGACTTTAACTATGGCTACACCTTC
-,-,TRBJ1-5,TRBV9,CASSAYASGTNEPQHF,TGTGCCAGCAGCGCTTACGCATCCGGGACTAATGAGCCCCAGCATTTT
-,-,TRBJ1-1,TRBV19,CASRLAGWGTEAFF,TGTGCCAGTAGATTAGCCGGGTGGGGCACTGAAGCTTTCTTT
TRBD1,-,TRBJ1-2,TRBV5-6,CASSLAGTGVYYGYTF,TGTGCCAGCAGCTTGGCTGGGACAGGGGTTTACTATGGCTACACCTTC